These T cell receptor beta chains were read from a single sample in a study of T cells in Graves' hyperthyroidism and ophthalmopathy. MiXCR, applied by TCRdb to the multiplex PCR reads, yields one record per CDR3 protein. In the table there are about 290,000 distinct CDR3 sequences, approximately 18% of which are singletons. The sequencing input was blood. The origin of the receptors is a man aged 45-65 years with Graves' ophthalmopathy. CDR3s include the opening cysteine and the closing phenylalanine or tryptophan. D genes are given only for firm matches. Expanded clones are given a class, and other clones once, few, many or no size at all.

v_gene	abundance	j_gene	d_gene	CDR3aa	CDR3nt
TRBV24-1	many	TRBJ1-1	-	CATSEPPDPRANTEAFF	TGTGCCACCAGTGAACCCCCGGACCCGAGGGCGAACACTGAAGCTTTCTTT
TRBV20-1	-	TRBJ2-1	TRBD2	CSASLAGGWNEQFF	TGCAGTGCCTCACTAGCGGGAGGGTGGAATGAGCAGTTCTTC
TRBV11-2	many	TRBJ2-7	-	CASSLAREQYF	TGTGCCAGCAGCTTAGCCCGCGAGCAGTACTTC
TRBV11-3	few	TRBJ2-1	-	CASSHHRGSGLYNEQFF	TGTGCCAGCAGCCACCATCGGGGTAGCGGACTCTACAATGAGCAGTTCTTC
TRBV28	few	TRBJ1-5	-	CASSSLSRGNQPQHF	TGTGCCAGCAGTTCCCTCTCACGGGGTAACCAGCCCCAGCATTTT
TRBV28	-	TRBJ2-1	TRBD2	CASSFSSGSGAYNEQFF	TGTGCCAGCAGTTTTTCCAGCGGGAGTGGGGCCTACAATGAGCAGTTCTTC
TRBV12-3/TRBV12-4	many	TRBJ2-7	TRBD2	CASSLGTNYEQYF	TGTGCCAGCAGTTTGGGGACTAATTACGAGCAGTACTTC
TRBV12-3/TRBV12-4	-	TRBJ2-5	-	CASSLAEHQYF	TGTGCCAGCAGTTTGGCAGAGCACCAGTACTTC
TRBV6-2/TRBV6-3	few	TRBJ1-1	-	CASSYRGATEAFF	TGTGCCAGCAGTTACCGGGGGGCCACTGAAGCTTTCTTT
TRBV2	-	TRBJ2-3	TRBD2	CASRRLAGVSDTQYF	TGTGCCAGCCGTCGACTAGCGGGAGTCTCAGATACGCAGTATTTT
TRBV3-1	-	TRBJ2-5	-	CASSPRSVETQYF	TGTGCCAGCAGCCCCCGTTCTGTGGAGACCCAGTACTTC
TRBV7-8	many	TRBJ2-5	-	CASSWGPSQETQYF	TGTGCCAGCAGCTGGGGTCCGTCCCAAGAGACCCAGTACTTC
TRBV18	many	TRBJ2-5	-	CASSPPPVRETQYF	TGTGCCAGCTCACCACCGCCGGTTAGGGAGACCCAGTACTTC
TRBV29-1	-	TRBJ2-7	TRBD2	CSVVPSGSYEQYF	TGCAGCGTTGTGCCGAGCGGGAGTTACGAGCAGTACTTC
TRBV27	few	TRBJ2-7	TRBD1	CASSLSRQGYEQYF	TGTGCCAGCAGTTTATCGAGACAGGGGTACGAGCAGTACTTC
TRBV7-9	many	TRBJ2-1	-	CASSFITYNEQFF	TGTGCCAGCAGCTTTATAACCTACAATGAGCAGTTCTTC
TRBV12-3/TRBV12-4	-	TRBJ2-1	TRBD2	CASSFSAGVKFF	TGTGCCAGCAGTTTTAGTGCGGGAGTGAAGTTCTTC
TRBV6-1	once	TRBJ1-6	-	CASKTWTVSSYNSPLHF	TGTGCCAGCAAGACCTGGACAGTAAGCTCCTATAATTCACCCCTCCACTTT
TRBV28	-	TRBJ2-4	TRBD1	CASSLMLSAGGAKNIQYF	TGTGCCAGCAGCCTAATGCTATCCGCAGGGGGAGCCAAAAACATTCAGTACTTC
TRBV15	-	TRBJ1-4	-	CATSSRDGNNEKLFF	TGTGCCACCAGCAGCCGGGACGGTAATAATGAAAAACTGTTTTTT
TRBV7-6	many	TRBJ1-1	TRBD1	CASSPRQGRNTEAFF	TGTGCCAGCAGCCCAAGACAGGGGAGGAACACTGAAGCTTTCTTT
TRBV20-1	-	TRBJ1-2	-	CSPDGYTF	TGCAGTCCAGATGGCTACACCTTC
TRBV12-3/TRBV12-4	-	TRBJ2-7	TRBD1	CASSLRTGGAERYF	TGTGCCAGCAGCTTACGGACAGGGGGGGCCGAGCGGTACTTC
TRBV28	many	TRBJ1-1	-	CASSLIGGEGTEAFF	TGTGCCAGCAGTTTAATTGGGGGGGAGGGCACTGAAGCTTTCTTT
TRBV27	many	TRBJ1-5	-	CASSRTRDRGQPQHF	TGTGCCAGCAGCCGCACCAGGGACCGGGGCCAGCCCCAGCATTTT
TRBV5-5	-	TRBJ2-1	TRBD1	CASSLYAGQGSDNEQFF	TGTGCCAGCAGCTTGTATGCCGGACAGGGCTCCGACAATGAGCAGTTCTTC
TRBV24-1	-	TRBJ2-7	-	CATSGTGTYEQYF	TGTGCCACCAGTGGAACAGGTACCTACGAGCAGTACTTC
TRBV5-1	many	TRBJ1-1	TRBD1	CASSLGLGGQGARVRNTEAFF	TGCGCCAGCAGCTTGGGACTAGGGGGACAGGGGGCTCGGGTTAGGAACACTGAAGCTTTCTTT
TRBV25-1	few	TRBJ2-1	-	CASSESWGYNEQFF	TGTGCCAGCAGTGAATCGTGGGGGTACAATGAGCAGTTCTTC
TRBV30	-	TRBJ2-5	TRBD2	CALSGTSGDTETQYF	TGTGCCTTATCCGGGACTAGCGGGGATACAGAGACCCAGTACTTC
TRBV9	-	TRBJ2-7	-	CASSVGGFNHEQYF	TGTGCCAGCAGCGTAGGTGGTTTTAACCACGAGCAGTACTTC
TRBV11-2	many	TRBJ2-1	TRBD2	CASSLVFFRGRVIHEQFF	TGTGCCAGCAGCTTAGTCTTCTTTCGCGGGAGGGTAATCCATGAGCAGTTCTTC
TRBV20-1	many	TRBJ2-1	TRBD2	CSASKAGGEQFF	TGCAGTGCTAGTAAAGCGGGAGGTGAGCAGTTCTTC
TRBV6-2/TRBV6-3	-	TRBJ2-5	TRBD1	CASSSVFGTGSQYF	TGTGCCAGCAGTTCGGTCTTTGGGACAGGATCCCAGTACTTC
TRBV11-2	many	TRBJ2-1	-	CASSPLHGSYNEQFF	TGTGCCAGCAGCCCCCTTCATGGGTCCTACAATGAGCAGTTCTTC
TRBV30	many	TRBJ2-7	TRBD2	CAWNRGGPSDEQYF	TGTGCCTGGAACCGGGGGGGGCCTTCTGACGAGCAGTACTTC
TRBV11-3	many	TRBJ2-1	-	CASSPEGAAHYNEQFF	TGTGCCAGCAGCCCCGAGGGTGCCGCCCATTACAATGAGCAGTTCTTC
TRBV7-3	-	TRBJ2-2	TRBD1	CASSDRGTGELFF	TGTGCCAGCAGCGACAGGGGCACCGGGGAGCTGTTTTTT
TRBV3-1	many	TRBJ2-2	-	CASSFTGELFF	TGTGCCAGCAGCTTCACCGGGGAGCTGTTTTTT
TRBV2	many	TRBJ1-4	-	CASSEGRSREKLFF	TGTGCCAGCAGTGAGGGACGGTCGAGAGAAAAACTGTTTTTT
TRBV27	-	TRBJ2-7	TRBD2	CASSLGGGFGYEQYF	TGTGCCAGCAGTTTGGGGGGGGGTTTCGGCTACGAGCAGTACTTC
TRBV5-1	few	TRBJ1-4	TRBD1	CASSPQGAEEKLFF	TGCGCCAGCAGCCCCCAGGGGGCCGAGGAAAAACTGTTTTTT
TRBV27	few	TRBJ2-2	-	CASSFGFGGGSPGELFF	TGTGCCAGCAGTTTCGGATTTGGGGGAGGATCCCCCGGGGAGCTGTTTTTT
TRBV20-1	few	TRBJ2-7	-	CSASGSDYEQYF	TGCAGTGCTAGTGGCTCCGACTACGAGCAGTACTTC
TRBV27	many	TRBJ1-1	TRBD1	CASSLSTGVSEAFF	TGTGCCAGCAGTTTATCGACAGGGGTCTCTGAAGCTTTCTTT
TRBV6-1	-	TRBJ2-7	TRBD2	CASNPGGTYEQYF	TGTGCCAGCAATCCGGGAGGGACCTACGAGCAGTACTTC
TRBV5-4	-	TRBJ1-2	-	CASSLGQDNCGYTF	TGTGCCAGCAGCTTGGGGCAGGATAACTGTGGCTACACCTTC
TRBV29-1	few	TRBJ2-7	-	CSVASGAYEQYF	TGCAGCGTTGCCAGTGGGGCCTACGAGCAGTACTTC
TRBV6-5	few	TRBJ1-5	-	CASSYSGRDNQPQHF	TGTGCCAGCAGTTACTCAGGCAGGGACAATCAGCCCCAGCATTTT
TRBV19	-	TRBJ2-7	-	CASSIKQDYEQYF	TGTGCCAGTAGTATCAAACAGGACTACGAGCAGTACTTC
TRBV5-1	few	TRBJ1-4	-	CASSLRTLGPDGGEEKLFF	TGCGCCAGCAGCTTGAGGACCCTAGGACCGGACGGAGGGGAAGAAAAACTGTTTTTT
TRBV5-1	-	TRBJ2-1	TRBD2	CASSLTSGSPYNEQFF	TGCGCCAGCAGCTTGACTAGCGGGAGCCCTTACAATGAGCAGTTCTTC
TRBV7-2	many	TRBJ2-7	TRBD2	CASSGGGLSGSSYEQYF	TGTGCCAGCAGCGGGGGGGGGCTTAGCGGGAGTAGCTACGAGCAGTACTTC
TRBV20-1	many	TRBJ2-3	-	CSAYKGGFDTQYF	TGCAGTGCTTATAAGGGTGGTTTCGATACGCAGTATTTT
TRBV4-1	-	TRBJ2-2	-	CASSQDSDSANTGELFF	TGCGCCAGCAGCCAAGACTCGGACTCGGCGAACACCGGGGAGCTGTTTTTT
TRBV29-1	-	TRBJ1-2	-	CSVEDAEGYTF	TGCAGCGTTGAAGATGCCGAGGGCTACACCTTC
TRBV6-1	-	TRBJ1-2	-	CASSEGFGAGGYTF	TGTGCCAGCAGTGAAGGGTTTGGGGCCGGTGGCTACACCTTC
TRBV25-1	few	TRBJ2-1	TRBD1	CASSESTGDRAESSYNEQFF	TGTGCCAGCAGTGAATCGACTGGGGACAGGGCGGAGAGCTCCTACAATGAGCAGTTCTTC
TRBV20-1	many	TRBJ2-1	TRBD2	CSALSGSSYNEQFF	TGCAGTGCTCTTAGCGGGAGCTCCTACAATGAGCAGTTCTTC
TRBV29-1	few	TRBJ2-7	TRBD1	CSVARRQGSYEQYF	TGCAGCGTTGCCCGTCGACAGGGGAGCTACGAGCAGTACTTC